Below, one T cell receptor beta chain is given with its context. No antigen is known for it. CDR3 length equals 14 residues. V was clipped by 6 bases and J by 0 bases, with 13 bases between them. In germline, CDR1 is SQVTM, CDR2 ANQGSEA. The record originates from a study of shared clonotypes between healthy human individuals. The overall study: The people who gave samples were two women and three men aged 18 to 49. Study conclusions and caveats: There were few donors, and this limited the genetic and exposure-history diversity represented.

CD45RO-negative cells were positively selected for CCR7, leaving out terminally differentiated effector memory CD45RA+ cells. Clones were sequenced by immunoSEQ multiplex PCR, and TCRdb holds only the in-frame ones, with some missing. This sample has 800,000 or so clones, with about 97% found just once. This sequence was found in a man aged 25-45 years in good health. The genes are TRBV29-1 and TRBJ2-3; perhaps TRBD1 as D (5 bases). Input material: naive CD8+ T cells sorted from blood. CDR3 in DNA: TGCAGCGTAGAGGACATTACTAGCACAGATACGCAGTATTTT. Its protein product is CSVEDITSTDTQYF.